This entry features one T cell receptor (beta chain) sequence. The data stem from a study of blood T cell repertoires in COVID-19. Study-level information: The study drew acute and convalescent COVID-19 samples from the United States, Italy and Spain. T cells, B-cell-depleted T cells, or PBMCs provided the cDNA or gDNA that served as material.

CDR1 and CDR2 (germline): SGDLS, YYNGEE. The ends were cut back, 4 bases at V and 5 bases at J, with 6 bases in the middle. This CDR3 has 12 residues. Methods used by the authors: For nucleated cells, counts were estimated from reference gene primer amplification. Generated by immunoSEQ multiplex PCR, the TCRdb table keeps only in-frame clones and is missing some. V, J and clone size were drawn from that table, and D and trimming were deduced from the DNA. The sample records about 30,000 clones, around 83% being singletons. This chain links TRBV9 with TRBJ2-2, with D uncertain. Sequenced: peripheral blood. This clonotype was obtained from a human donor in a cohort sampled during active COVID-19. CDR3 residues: CASSPYTGELFF. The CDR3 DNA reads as TGTGCCAGCAGCCCGTATACCGGGGAGCTGTTTTTT.